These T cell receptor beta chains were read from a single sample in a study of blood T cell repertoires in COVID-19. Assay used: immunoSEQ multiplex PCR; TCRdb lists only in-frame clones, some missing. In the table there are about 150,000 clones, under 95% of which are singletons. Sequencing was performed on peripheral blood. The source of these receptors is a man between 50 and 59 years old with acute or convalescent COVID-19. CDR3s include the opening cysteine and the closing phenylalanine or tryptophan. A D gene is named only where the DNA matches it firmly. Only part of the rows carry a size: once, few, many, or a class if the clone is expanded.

cdr3_nt: TGTGCCAGCAGCTTAGGGGGACAGAGAAATCAGCCCCAGCATTTT; cdr3_aa: CASSLGGQRNQPQHF; v_call: TRBV11-3; d_call: TRBD1; j_call: TRBJ1-5; clone_size: .
cdr3_nt: TGTGCTAGTGGTCCCACTACTCCGGGACTCCGGCAGCAGACCCAGTACTTC; cdr3_aa: CASGPTTPGLRQQTQYF; v_call: TRBV12-5; d_call: .; j_call: TRBJ2-5; clone_size: once
cdr3_nt: TGCGCCAGCAGCACCGGACAGGAGGGGCCCTCCTATAATTCACCCCTCCACTTT; cdr3_aa: CASSTGQEGPSYNSPLHF; v_call: TRBV5-1; d_call: TRBD1; j_call: TRBJ1-6; clone_size: .
cdr3_nt: TGTGCCAGCAGTAGCCGGGACACACTTGAAAAACTGTTTTTT; cdr3_aa: CASSSRDTLEKLFF; v_call: TRBV28; d_call: .; j_call: TRBJ1-4; clone_size: .
cdr3_nt: TGTGCCAGCACCCTAGCCGCTGGGGCCAACGTCCTGACTTTC; cdr3_aa: CASTLAAGANVLTF; v_call: TRBV7-9; d_call: .; j_call: TRBJ2-6; clone_size: .
cdr3_nt: TGCGCCAGCAGCACTGATAGCGGGAGGGGCACAGATACGCAGTATTTT; cdr3_aa: CASSTDSGRGTDTQYF; v_call: TRBV5-1; d_call: TRBD2; j_call: TRBJ2-3; clone_size: once
cdr3_nt: TGCAGCGTTGAAGATCGGGTCAGGGACAGGGGGTACTATGGCTACACCTTC; cdr3_aa: CSVEDRVRDRGYYGYTF; v_call: TRBV29-1; d_call: TRBD1; j_call: TRBJ1-2; clone_size: .
cdr3_nt: TGCGCCAGCAGCCAAGTTAGCGGGATTCCGAACACTGAAGCTTTCTTT; cdr3_aa: CASSQVSGIPNTEAFF; v_call: TRBV4-1; d_call: .; j_call: TRBJ1-1; clone_size: .
cdr3_nt: TGTGCCAGCAGTAGAAACCAGGGGAACGGCGGCTACACCTTC; cdr3_aa: CASSRNQGNGGYTF; v_call: TRBV27; d_call: .; j_call: TRBJ1-2; clone_size: .
cdr3_nt: TGCGCCAGCAGCTTGGGGAGGGCTATATTGACTGAAGCTTTCTTT; cdr3_aa: CASSLGRAILTEAFF; v_call: TRBV5-1; d_call: .; j_call: TRBJ1-1; clone_size: .
cdr3_nt: TGTGCCAGCAGCTTAGACCGGGGGGCGCAGGCTTTCTTT; cdr3_aa: CASSLDRGAQAFF; v_call: TRBV7-9; d_call: .; j_call: TRBJ1-1; clone_size: few
cdr3_nt: TGTGCCAGTAGTACCACCGGGACAAACTATGGCTACACCTTC; cdr3_aa: CASSTTGTNYGYTF; v_call: TRBV19; d_call: .; j_call: TRBJ1-2; clone_size: .
cdr3_nt: TGTGCCAGTAGTCCGCTGTCCTTACTAGACAAAGACCCCTACAATGAGCAGTTCTTC; cdr3_aa: CASSPLSLLDKDPYNEQFF; v_call: TRBV19; d_call: .; j_call: TRBJ2-1; clone_size: .
cdr3_nt: TGTGCCAGCAGCCAAGCTTGGACGGGAGTCAATAATGAGCAGTTCTTC; cdr3_aa: CASSQAWTGVNNEQFF; v_call: TRBV3-1/TRBV3-2; d_call: .; j_call: TRBJ2-1; clone_size: .
cdr3_nt: TGTGCCAGCAGCCCCCGGTTGAACACTGAAGCTTTCTTT; cdr3_aa: CASSPRLNTEAFF; v_call: TRBV7-2; d_call: .; j_call: TRBJ1-1; clone_size: .
cdr3_nt: TGTGCCATCAGTGATCAAACCGGGACTAGTTTCTACGAGCAGTACTTC; cdr3_aa: CAISDQTGTSFYEQYF; v_call: TRBV10-3; d_call: TRBD2; j_call: TRBJ2-7; clone_size: .
cdr3_nt: TGTGCCAGCAGCTCCTACCCCCCTCGCGGGGCTACAACTAATGAAAAACTGTTTTTT; cdr3_aa: CASSSYPPRGATTNEKLFF; v_call: TRBV7-6; d_call: .; j_call: TRBJ1-4; clone_size: few
cdr3_nt: TGTGCCAGCAGCCAGGGCACCCAAGAGACCCAGTACTTC; cdr3_aa: CASSQGTQETQYF; v_call: TRBV3-1/TRBV3-2; d_call: .; j_call: TRBJ2-5; clone_size: .